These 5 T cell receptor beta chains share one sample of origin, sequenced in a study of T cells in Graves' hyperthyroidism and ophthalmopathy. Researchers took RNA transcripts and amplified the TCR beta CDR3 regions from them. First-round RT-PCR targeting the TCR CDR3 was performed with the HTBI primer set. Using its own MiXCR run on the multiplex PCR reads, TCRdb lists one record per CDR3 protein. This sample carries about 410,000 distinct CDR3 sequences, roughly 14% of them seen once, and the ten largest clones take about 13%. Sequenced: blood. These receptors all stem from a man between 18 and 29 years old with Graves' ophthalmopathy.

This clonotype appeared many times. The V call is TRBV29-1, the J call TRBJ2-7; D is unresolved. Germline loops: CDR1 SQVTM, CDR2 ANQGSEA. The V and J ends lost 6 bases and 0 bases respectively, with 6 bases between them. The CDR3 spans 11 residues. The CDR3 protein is CSVMTSYEQYF. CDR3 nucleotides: TGCAGCGTCATGACCTCCTACGAGCAGTACTTC.

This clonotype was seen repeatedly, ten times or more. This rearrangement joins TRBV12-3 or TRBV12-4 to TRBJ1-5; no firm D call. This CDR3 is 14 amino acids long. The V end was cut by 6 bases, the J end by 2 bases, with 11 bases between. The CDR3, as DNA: TGTGCCAGCAGACCAGCCTGGGGCAATCAGCCCCAGCATTTT. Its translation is CASRPAWGNQPQHF.

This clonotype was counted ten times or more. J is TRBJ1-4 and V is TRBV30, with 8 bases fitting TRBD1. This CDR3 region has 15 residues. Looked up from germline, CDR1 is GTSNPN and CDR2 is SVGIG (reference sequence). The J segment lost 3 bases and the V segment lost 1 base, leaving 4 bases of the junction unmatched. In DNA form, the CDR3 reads TGTGCCTGGAGTGGGCAGGGGGCGGCTAATGAAAAACTGTTTTTT. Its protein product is CAWSGQGAANEKLFF.

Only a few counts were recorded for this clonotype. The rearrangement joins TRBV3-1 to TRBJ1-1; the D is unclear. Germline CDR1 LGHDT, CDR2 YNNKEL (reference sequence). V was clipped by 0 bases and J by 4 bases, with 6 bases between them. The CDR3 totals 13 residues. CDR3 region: CASSQEITTEAFF. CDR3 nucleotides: TGTGCCAGCAGCCAAGAGATCACCACTGAAGCTTTCTTT.

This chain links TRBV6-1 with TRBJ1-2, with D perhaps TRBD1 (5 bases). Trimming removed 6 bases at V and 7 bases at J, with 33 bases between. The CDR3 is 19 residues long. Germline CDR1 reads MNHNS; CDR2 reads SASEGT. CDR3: CASRYLHDSSRGVPGGYTF. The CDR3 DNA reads TGTGCCAGCAGATACCTACACGACAGTTCACGGGGGGTTCCAGGTGGCTACACCTTC.